These 21 T cell receptor beta chains originate from one sample sequenced in a study of blood T cells in healthy people across ages. The second PCR ran roughly 7 to 11 cycles with a sample-barcoded 5' primer and J-beta primers. TCRdb analysed the 5' RACE reads with MiXCR anew, one entry per CDR3 protein. This table has hundreds of thousands of distinct CDR3 sequences, around 43% appearing once. Sequenced material: blood. The receptors come from a man in his 60s in good health.

The DNA of the CDR3 is TGTGCCACCAGTGCTAGCGGGGGGACAGATACGCAGTATTTT. Translation gives CATSASGGTDTQYF. V gene TRBV24-1 combines with J gene TRBJ2-3; 11 bases are a match to TRBD2. CDR3 length equals 14 residues. V was clipped by 5 bases and J by 3 bases; unmatched bases: 0. From germline, CDR1 is KGHDR and CDR2 SFDVKD.

The CDR3 loop is CASSYSTWTGADTQYF. CDR3 DNA: TGTGCCAGCAGTTACTCGACTTGGACCGGGGCAGATACGCAGTATTTT. This chain uses TRBV6-2 or TRBV6-3 with TRBJ2-3, with a weak D call TRBD2 (5 bases). Per germline, CDR1 MNHEY and CDR2 SVGEGT. The CDR3 is 16 residues long. Trimming removed 0 bases at V and 4 bases at J, with 14 bases between.

This clonotype was seen more than once but under ten times. V is TRBV27 and J is TRBJ2-7; no definite D call. V was pared by 6 bases and J by 1 base, with 13 bases between. The germline V gene encodes CDR1 MNHEY and CDR2 SMNVEV (reference sequence). The CDR3 runs to 14 residues. CDR3 nucleotides: TGTGCCAGCAGCCGCGACACAATTTCCTACGAGCAGTACTTC. It encodes CASSRDTISYEQYF.

J is TRBJ1-5 and V is TRBV12-3 or TRBV12-4, with TRBD1 as a possible D gene (5 bases). Trimming stripped 3 bases from V and 6 bases from J, with 9 bases between. The length of the CDR3 is 13 residues. CDR3: CASSFSGRQPQHF. The CDR3, as DNA: TGTGCCAGCAGTTTTTCAGGGCGTCAGCCCCAGCATTTT.

This clonotype came up a few times. The rearrangement joins TRBV10-2 to TRBJ1-2, with 7 positions matching TRBD1. The CDR3 runs 13 residues. Per the germline V gene, CDR1 is WSHSY and CDR2 is SAAADI. Unmatched junction bases numbered 9, after V lost 9 bases and J lost 5 bases. The CDR3 nucleotides read TGCGCCAGTAGAACAGGGGATCTATATGGCTACACCTTC. Protein sequence: CASRTGDLYGYTF.

The sample holds a few counts of this clonotype. The rearrangement joins TRBV4-3 to TRBJ2-7, with 10 nucleotides matching TRBD2. The CDR3 is 14 amino acids. The germline gives CDR1 LGHNA, CDR2 YSLEER. V lost 3 bases, J lost 5 bases, and 4 bases stayed unmatched. The CDR3 DNA reads as TGCGCCAGCAGCCAGAGCGGGGGGGCCAACGAGCAGTACTTC. It translates to CASSQSGGANEQYF.

This clonotype was seen more than once but under ten times. The chain recombines TRBV6-2 or TRBV6-3 with TRBJ1-2, with a tentative D call TRBD1 (5 bases). CDR1 MNHEY and CDR2 SVGEGT come from the germline V gene. The CDR3 extends over 12 amino acids. The V gene lost 8 bases and the J gene lost 1 base, with 8 bases spanning the gap. For the CDR3, the DNA is TGTGCCAGCCAACAGGTTAACTATGGCTACACCTTC. This sequence encodes CASQQVNYGYTF.

The chain has TRBV12-3 or TRBV12-4 and TRBJ2-1, with D unclear. This CDR3 has 13 residues. V was pared by 11 bases and J by 0 bases, with 11 bases between. The CDR3 loop reads CAGAYGSYNEQFF. The DNA of the CDR3 is TGTGCCGGAGCATACGGCTCCTACAATGAGCAGTTCTTC.

This clonotype showed up just a few times. This chain links TRBV6-1 with TRBJ2-7, with D maybe TRBD1 (5 bases). In germline, CDR1 is MNHNS, CDR2 SASEGT. This CDR3 has 14 amino acids. Trimming shortened V by 6 bases and J by 0 bases, and 12 bases separated the two germline ends. CDR3 in DNA: TGTGCCAGCAGCCGGCAGGGCGACTCCTACGAGCAGTACTTC. This gives the protein CASSRQGDSYEQYF.

The gene calls are TRBV20-1 and TRBJ1-1, with D perhaps matching TRBD1 (6 bases). The CDR3 contains 16 residues. Trimming cost V 6 bases and J 5 bases, with 25 bases left between them. Germline CDR1 reads DFQATT; CDR2 reads SNEGSKA (reference sequence). CDR3 protein: CSAKNWTAGARTEAFF. The CDR3 DNA reads TGCAGTGCCAAAAATTGGACGGCGGGGGCTCGGACTGAAGCTTTCTTT.

A few counts support this clonotype. The chain is built from TRBV7-3 and TRBJ2-1; D might be TRBD1 or TRBD2, each matching 5 bases. V was clipped by 5 bases and J by 7 bases, with 18 bases between them. This CDR3 contains 15 residues. Germline V gene lookup returns CDR1 SGHTA and CDR2 FQGTGA. The CDR3 reads CASSRTGTQLNEQFF. Here the CDR3 DNA reads TGTGCCAGCAGCCGGACCGGGACCCAGTTAAATGAGCAGTTCTTC.

This chain connects TRBV20-1 to TRBJ2-3, with a possible D match to TRBD2 (7 bases). CDR1 and CDR2 from the germline V gene are DFQATT and SNEGSKA (reference sequence). V lost 0 bases and J 1 base, leaving 14 bases between the germline ends. The CDR3 is 16 amino acids. For the CDR3, the DNA is TGCAGTGCTAGAGATTTGCGGCGGGGGCGCACAGATACGCAGTATTTT. It is translated as CSARDLRRGRTDTQYF.

The chain carries TRBV20-1 and TRBJ1-6; a possible D gene is TRBD1 (5 bases). This CDR3 is 14 amino acids long. CDR1 and CDR2 (germline): DFQATT, SNEGSKA (reference sequence). The V and J ends lost 6 bases and 6 bases respectively, with 15 bases between them. CDR3 amino acids: CSAHPGRSNSPLHF. The CDR3 region has the DNA TGCAGTGCCCACCCGGGACGGTCTAATTCACCCCTCCACTTT.

The chain is built from TRBV5-1 and TRBJ2-5; D unresolved. Germline CDR1 is SGHRS and CDR2 is YFSETQ. V shed 0 bases and J shed 5 bases, with 8 bases lying between them. This CDR3 spans 13 amino acids. The CDR3 protein is CASSLALHETQYF. The CDR3 DNA is TGCGCCAGCAGCTTGGCCCTCCACGAGACCCAGTACTTC. Variable domain in full (rest from reference TRBV5-1 and TRBJ2-5): KAGVTQTPRYLIKTRGQQVTLSCSPISGHRSVSWYQQTPGQGLQFLFEYFSETQRNKGNFPGRFSGRQFSNSRSEMNVSTLELGDSALYLCASSLALHETQYFGPGTRLLVL.

This clonotype came up a few times. V is TRBV12-3 or TRBV12-4 and J is TRBJ2-5; D remains ambiguous. V lost 5 bases to trimming and J lost 13 bases, with 14 bases between them. This CDR3 has 11 amino acids. CDR3 in DNA: TGTGCCAGCAGTCCCGATCTCCGCTTGTACTTC. Residues: CASSPDLRLYF.

V gene TRBV7-2 combines with J gene TRBJ2-3; a possible D gene is TRBD2 (5 bases). This CDR3 is 14 amino acids long. Germline V lookup: CDR1 SGHTA, CDR2 FQGNSA. The V end lost 5 bases, the J end lost 4 bases, and 13 bases lay between the germline ends. The CDR3 DNA follows: TGTGCCAGCAGCGAAGACTTCGGGGCAGATACGCAGTATTTT. This sequence encodes CASSEDFGADTQYF.

This chain uses TRBV27 with TRBJ1-4; D call uncertain. The germline V gene has CDR1 MNHEY and CDR2 SMNVEV (reference sequence). The CDR3 runs to 17 residues. The V end lost 0 bases, the J end lost 0 bases, and 11 bases lay between the germline ends. The CDR3 DNA follows: TGTGCCAGCAGTTTATCCGTACACTATGCAACTAATGAAAAACTGTTTTTT. Amino acids: CASSLSVHYATNEKLFF.

The gene calls are TRBV4-3 and TRBJ2-3; 8 nucleotides agree with TRBD1. The V and J ends lost 4 bases and 8 bases, in that order; junction bases with no gene match: 8. In germline, CDR1 is LGHNA, CDR2 YSLEER. There are 14 residues in the CDR3. The CDR3 sequence is CASSPRQGRITQYF. CDR3 DNA sequence: TGCGCCAGCAGCCCACGACAGGGGAGGATTACGCAGTATTTT.

The chain carries TRBV20-1 and TRBJ1-6; no clear D. In germline, CDR1 is DFQATT, CDR2 SNEGSKA (reference sequence). V gave up 0 bases and J gave up 9 bases, with 9 bases separating them. This CDR3 has 13 residues. CDR3 DNA sequence: TGCAGTGCTAGAGATCAGAGGGCTTCACCCCTCCACTTT. Translating it yields CSARDQRASPLHF.

The chain couples TRBV12-3 or TRBV12-4 to TRBJ1-1; 8 bases fit TRBD1. V lost 3 bases and J lost 8; bases outside the gene matches: 8. This CDR3 has 14 residues. Here the CDR3 reads CASSLTGARGEAFF. CDR3 coding DNA: TGTGCCAGCAGTTTGACAGGGGCTAGGGGGGAAGCTTTCTTT.

This chain uses TRBV5-1 with TRBJ2-7; a weak D match, TRBD2 (6 bases). CDR3 size: 14 residues. From germline, CDR1 is SGHRS and CDR2 YFSETQ. V lost 7 bases, J lost 3 bases, and 17 bases lay in between. In nucleotides, the CDR3 is TGCGCCAGCCGGAGGGATACAGACCTCTACGAGCAGTACTTC. Its protein product is CASRRDTDLYEQYF.